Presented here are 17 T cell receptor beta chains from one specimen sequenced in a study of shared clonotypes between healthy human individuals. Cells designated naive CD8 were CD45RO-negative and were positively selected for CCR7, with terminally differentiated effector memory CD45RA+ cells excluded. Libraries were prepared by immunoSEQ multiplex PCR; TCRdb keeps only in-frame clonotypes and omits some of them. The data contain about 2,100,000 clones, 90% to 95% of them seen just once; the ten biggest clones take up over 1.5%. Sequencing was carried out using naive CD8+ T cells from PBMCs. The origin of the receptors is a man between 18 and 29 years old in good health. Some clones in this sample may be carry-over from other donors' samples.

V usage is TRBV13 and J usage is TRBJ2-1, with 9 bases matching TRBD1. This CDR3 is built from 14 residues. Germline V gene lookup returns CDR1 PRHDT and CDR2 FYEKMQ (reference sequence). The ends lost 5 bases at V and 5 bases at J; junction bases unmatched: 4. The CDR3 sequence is CASSHRTGDNEQFF. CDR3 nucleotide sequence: TGTGCCAGCAGCCACAGGACAGGGGACAATGAGCAGTTCTTC.

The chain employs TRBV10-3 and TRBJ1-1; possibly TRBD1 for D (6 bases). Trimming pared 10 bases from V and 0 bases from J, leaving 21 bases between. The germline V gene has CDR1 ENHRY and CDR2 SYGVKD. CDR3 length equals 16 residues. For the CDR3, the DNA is TGTGCCACCTGTCCGGGGACAAGGATAATGAACACTGAAGCTTTCTTT. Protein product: CATCPGTRIMNTEAFF.

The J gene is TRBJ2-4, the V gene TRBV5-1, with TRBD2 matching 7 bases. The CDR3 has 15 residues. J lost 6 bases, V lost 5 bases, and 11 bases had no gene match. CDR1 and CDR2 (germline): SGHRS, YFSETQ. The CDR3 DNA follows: TGCGCCAGCAGTGTGGAGCGGGGCTTGGGAAACATTCAGTACTTC. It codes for CASSVERGLGNIQYF.

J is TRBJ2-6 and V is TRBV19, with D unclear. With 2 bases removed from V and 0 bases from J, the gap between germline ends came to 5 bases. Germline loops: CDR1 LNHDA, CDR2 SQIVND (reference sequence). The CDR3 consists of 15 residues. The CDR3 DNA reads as TGTGCCAGTAGTATATCCCTCTCTGGGGCCAACGTCCTGACTTTC. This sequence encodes CASSISLSGANVLTF.

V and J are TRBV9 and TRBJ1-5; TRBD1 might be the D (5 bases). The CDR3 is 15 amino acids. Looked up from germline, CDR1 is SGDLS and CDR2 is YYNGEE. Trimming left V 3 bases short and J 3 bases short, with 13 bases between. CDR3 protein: CASSAHPGTNQPQHF. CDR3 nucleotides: TGTGCCAGCAGCGCTCATCCCGGGACCAATCAGCCCCAGCATTTT. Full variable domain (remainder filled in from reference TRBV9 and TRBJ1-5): DSGVTQTPKHLITATGQRVTLRCSPRSGDLSVYWYQQSLDQGLQFLIQYYNGEERAKGNILERFSAQQFPDLHSELNLSSLELGDSALYFCASSAHPGTNQPQHFGDGTRLSIL.

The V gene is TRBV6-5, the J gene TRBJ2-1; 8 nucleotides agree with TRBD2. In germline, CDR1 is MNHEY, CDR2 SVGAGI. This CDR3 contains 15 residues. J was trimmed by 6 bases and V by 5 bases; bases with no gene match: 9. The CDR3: CASSPGTSNLNEQFF. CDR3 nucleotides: TGTGCCAGCAGTCCCGGGACTAGTAACCTCAATGAGCAGTTCTTC.

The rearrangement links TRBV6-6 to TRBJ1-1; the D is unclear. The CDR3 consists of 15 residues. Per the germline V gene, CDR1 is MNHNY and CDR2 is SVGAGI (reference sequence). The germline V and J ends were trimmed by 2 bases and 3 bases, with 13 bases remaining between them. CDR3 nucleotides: TGTGCCAGCAGTTACGGAGGGCGCACGGACACTGAAGCTTTCTTT. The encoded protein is CASSYGGRTDTEAFF.

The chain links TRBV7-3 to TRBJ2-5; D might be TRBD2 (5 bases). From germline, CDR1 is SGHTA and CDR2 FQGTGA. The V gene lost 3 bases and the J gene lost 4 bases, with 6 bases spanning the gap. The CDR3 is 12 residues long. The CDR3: CASSFGRETQYF. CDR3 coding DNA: TGTGCCAGCAGCTTTGGGAGAGAGACCCAGTACTTC.

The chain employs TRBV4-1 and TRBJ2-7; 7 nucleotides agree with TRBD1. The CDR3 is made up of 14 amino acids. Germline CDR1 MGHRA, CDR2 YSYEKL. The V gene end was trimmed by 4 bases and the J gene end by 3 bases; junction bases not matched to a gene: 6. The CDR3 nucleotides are TGCGCCAGCAGCCGGGGACAGCGAAACTACGAGCAGTACTTC. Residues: CASSRGQRNYEQYF.

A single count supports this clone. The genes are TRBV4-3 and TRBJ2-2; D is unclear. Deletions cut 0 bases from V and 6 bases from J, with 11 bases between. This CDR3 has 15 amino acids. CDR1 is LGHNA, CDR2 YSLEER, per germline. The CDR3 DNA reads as TGCGCCAGCAGCCAAGAATCCAGGTCGGCCGGGGAGCTGTTTTTT. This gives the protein CASSQESRSAGELFF.

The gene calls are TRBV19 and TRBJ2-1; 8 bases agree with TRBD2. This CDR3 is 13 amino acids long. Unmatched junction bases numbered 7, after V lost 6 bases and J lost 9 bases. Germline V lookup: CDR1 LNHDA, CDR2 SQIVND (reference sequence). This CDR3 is CASRPGRGGEQFF. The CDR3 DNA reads TGTGCCAGTAGGCCCGGGAGGGGGGGTGAGCAGTTCTTC.

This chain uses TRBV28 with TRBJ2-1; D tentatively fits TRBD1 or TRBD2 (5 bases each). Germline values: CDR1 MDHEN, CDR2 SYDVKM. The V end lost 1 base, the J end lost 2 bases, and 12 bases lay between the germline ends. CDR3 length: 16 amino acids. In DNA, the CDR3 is TGTGCCAGCAGTTTATTCATTGGGACGGCCTACAATGAGCAGTTCTTC. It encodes CASSLFIGTAYNEQFF.

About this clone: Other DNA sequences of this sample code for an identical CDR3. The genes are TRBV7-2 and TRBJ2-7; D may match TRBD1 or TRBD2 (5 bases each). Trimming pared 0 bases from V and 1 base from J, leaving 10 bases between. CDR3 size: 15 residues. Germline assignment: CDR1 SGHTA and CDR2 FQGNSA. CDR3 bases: TGTGCCAGCAGCTTAGCGGCAGGGAGATCCTACGAGCAGTACTTC. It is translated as CASSLAAGRSYEQYF.

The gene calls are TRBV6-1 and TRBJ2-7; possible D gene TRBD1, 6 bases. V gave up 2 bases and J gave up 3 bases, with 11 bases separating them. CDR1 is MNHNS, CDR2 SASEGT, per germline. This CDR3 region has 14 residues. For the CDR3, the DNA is TGTGCCAGCAGTGAATTCGGGACAAACTACGAGCAGTACTTC. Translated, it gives CASSEFGTNYEQYF.

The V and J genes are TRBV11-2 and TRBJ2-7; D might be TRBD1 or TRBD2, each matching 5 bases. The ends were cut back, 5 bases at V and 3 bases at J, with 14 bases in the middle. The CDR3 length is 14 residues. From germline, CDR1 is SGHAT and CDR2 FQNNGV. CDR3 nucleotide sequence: TGTGCCAGCAGCGCAACCGGGACCTACTACGAGCAGTACTTC. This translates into CASSATGTYYEQYF.

In DNA form, the CDR3 reads TGTGCCTGGAGTGCCCACAAGGCCCACGAGCAGTACTTC. Translated, it gives CAWSAHKAHEQYF. This chain connects TRBV30 to TRBJ2-7; unclear D gene. This CDR3 has 13 amino acids. Between the trimmed V and J ends, which lost 1 base and 5 bases, there was a span of 12 bases. The germline V gene encodes CDR1 GTSNPN and CDR2 SVGIG (reference sequence).

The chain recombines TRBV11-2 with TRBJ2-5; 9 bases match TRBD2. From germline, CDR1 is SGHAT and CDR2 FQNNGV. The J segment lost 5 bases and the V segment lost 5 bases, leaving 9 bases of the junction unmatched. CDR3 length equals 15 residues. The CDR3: CASSPGWREGETQYF. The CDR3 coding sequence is TGTGCCAGCAGCCCCGGGTGGCGGGAGGGCGAGACCCAGTACTTC.